This T cell receptor (beta chain) came from a study of blood T cell repertoires in COVID-19. Method: immunoSEQ multiplex PCR; TCRdb's copy keeps in-frame clones and lacks some. The table includes approximately 120,000 clones, 70% to 75% detected once. This clone was detected only once. Germline CDR1 SGDLS, CDR2 YYNGEE. This CDR3 spans 16 amino acids. Trimming cost V 1 base and J 1 base; bases outside gene matches: 4. This TCR was recovered from a man older than 75 with COVID-19, enrolled during active disease. The sample consisted of peripheral blood. The rearrangement links TRBV9 to TRBJ2-2; 7 bases align to TRBD2. Here the CDR3 reads CASSVTSAKNTGELFF. In DNA, the CDR3 is TGTGCCAGCAGCGTAACTAGCGCCAAGAACACCGGGGAGCTGTTTTTT. Complete variable domain (other parts from reference TRBV9 and TRBJ2-2): DSGVTQTPKHLITATGQRVTLRCSPRSGDLSVYWYQQSLDQGLQFLIQYYNGEERAKGNILERFSAQQFPDLHSELNLSSLELGDSALYFCASSVTSAKNTGELFFGEGSRLTVL.